The source of this T cell receptor (beta chain) is a study of T-cell memory formation after mild COVID-19. CDR3 length equals 14 residues. Germline V lookup: CDR1 DFQATT, CDR2 SNEGSKA (reference sequence). V lost 3 bases and J 7 bases, leaving 18 bases between the germline ends. From the 5' RACE reads, TCRdb called clonotypes with MiXCR, one entry per CDR3 protein. Among fewer than 700,000 distinct CDR3 sequences listed, about 20% were seen once. Findings and limits, study-wide: Later expanders leaned toward CD4+, whereas clones contracting from day 15 to 85 were balanced CD4/CD8. Whether day 37 second-wave clones are SARS-CoV-2-specific was not confirmed.

About this clonotype: Its antigen is still unknown.

The gene calls are TRBV20-1 and TRBJ1-2, with D possibly matching TRBD1 (6 bases). The receptor comes from an adult woman who had mild COVID-19 (a few samples of this study predate the infection). Cell type and time point are not known. Sequencing used PBMCs or a T cell subset sorted from them (not recorded which). The CDR3 DNA follows: TGCAGTGCTAGTTTACGAGGGGGTAAGGGTGGCTACACCTTC. Translating it yields CSASLRGGKGGYTF.